The 25 T cell receptor beta chains below were found in one sample sequenced in a study of T cells in Graves' hyperthyroidism and ophthalmopathy. Amplification targeted TCR beta CDR3 regions from RNA transcripts. With the HTBI primer set, the TCR CDR3 went through a first round of RT-PCR. TCRdb passed the multiplex PCR reads through MiXCR, listing each CDR3 protein once. The repertoire holds some 560,000 distinct CDR3 sequences, with 15% to 19% as singletons. Input material: blood. Every receptor here comes from a woman aged 30 to 39 with Graves' hyperthyroidism.

Only a few counts were recorded for this clonotype. The rearrangement uses TRBV14 and TRBJ1-1, with D hard to call. This CDR3 is 12 amino acids long. Germline V gives CDR1 SGHDN, CDR2 FVKESK. Between the trimmed V and J ends, which lost 1 base and 5 bases, there was a span of 5 bases. DNA for the CDR3: TGTGCCAGCAGCCAAGGGAGGACTGAAGCTTTCTTT. Translation: CASSQGRTEAFF.

This rearrangement joins TRBV5-1 to TRBJ2-2, with D possibly TRBD2 on 6 matching bases. This CDR3 comprises 15 residues. V lost 4 bases and J lost 3, with 13 bases in between. The V gene's germline CDR1 is SGHRS and CDR2 YFSETQ. This CDR3 reads CASSLAGTDTGELFF. CDR3 nucleotide sequence: TGCGCCAGCAGCCTCGCGGGGACGGACACCGGGGAGCTGTTTTTT.

This clonotype has just a few counts. V gene TRBV9 combines with J gene TRBJ2-3; TRBD2 agrees at 11 bases. V shed 3 bases, J shed 6 bases, and the junction held 6 bases outside the gene matches. The CDR3 extends over 15 amino acids. Germline lookup yields CDR1 SGDLS and CDR2 YYNGEE. CDR3 protein: CASSGTSGSWDTQYF. The CDR3 DNA reads as TGTGCCAGCAGCGGTACTAGCGGGAGCTGGGATACGCAGTATTTT.

This clonotype was counted ten times or more. The chain recombines TRBV7-3 with TRBJ2-1, with a weak D call TRBD2 (6 bases). CDR3 size: 15 residues. Trimming removed 0 bases from V and 7 bases from J, with 13 bases in between. Germline V gene data show CDR1 as SGHTA and CDR2 as FQGTGA. CDR3 protein: CASSLTGTPGNEQFF. CDR3 nucleotide sequence: TGTGCCAGCAGCTTAACTGGGACTCCGGGAAATGAGCAGTTCTTC.

This clonotype was detected ten times or more. The genes are TRBV10-3 and TRBJ2-1, with TRBD2 matching 12 bases. CDR1 is ENHRY, CDR2 SYGVKD, per germline. The ends lost 3 bases at V and 1 base at J; junction bases unmatched: 4. This CDR3 is built from 17 residues. CDR3 DNA sequence: TGTGCCATCAGTGAACTAGCGGGAGGCGCATCCTACAATGAGCAGTTCTTC. Protein: CAISELAGGASYNEQFF.

This clonotype came up many times. The chain couples TRBV3-1 to TRBJ2-3, with a weak D call TRBD2 (6 bases). Germline V lookup: CDR1 LGHDT, CDR2 YNNKEL (reference sequence). CDR3 length equals 13 residues. V gave up 10 bases and J gave up 0 bases, with 11 bases separating them. The CDR3 DNA reads as TGTGCCACCAGACTAGGGAGCACAGATACGCAGTATTTT. Its protein is CATRLGSTDTQYF.

There are a few counts of this clonotype. CDR3 loop: CAGAVGRAYEQYF. CDR3 DNA: TGTGCCGGCGCGGTGGGGAGGGCCTACGAGCAGTACTTC. V usage is TRBV6-1 and J usage is TRBJ2-7; 7 bases agree with TRBD2. CDR1 is MNHNS, CDR2 SASEGT, per germline. Germline trimming cut 11 bases from V and 2 bases from J; bases unmatched to any gene: 9. The CDR3 is made up of 13 amino acids.

This clonotype came up many times. The chain uses TRBV20-1 and TRBJ1-6, with D maybe TRBD1 (6 bases). Deletions cut 6 bases from V and 10 bases from J, with 19 bases between. CDR3 length equals 14 residues. Germline CDR1 is DFQATT and CDR2 is SNEGSKA (reference sequence). This CDR3 is CSASLGGADSPLHF. In nucleotides, the CDR3 is TGCAGTGCCTCATTAGGGGGGGCGGACTCACCCCTCCACTTT.

In its sample, this clonotype was seen many times. J is TRBJ2-5 and V is TRBV12-3 or TRBV12-4, with 9 bases aligning to TRBD2. V trimming: 6 bases; J trimming: 7 bases; junction bases outside the gene matches: 18. The CDR3 is 17 residues long. CDR3 amino acids: CASSRSLAGRVGGTQYF. CDR3 nucleotide sequence: TGTGCCAGCAGCCGAAGTCTAGCGGGACGGGTTGGCGGGACCCAGTACTTC.

The gene calls are TRBV6-1 and TRBJ2-4, with 7 bases aligning to TRBD2. Germline lookup yields CDR1 MNHNS and CDR2 SASEGT. This CDR3 spans 15 amino acids. After removal of 6 bases from V and 2 bases from J, the junction contained 7 bases not matched to a gene. CDR3 in amino acids: CASSQTSVSKNIQYF. For the CDR3, the DNA is TGTGCCAGCAGCCAAACTAGCGTTTCCAAAAACATTCAGTACTTC.

This clonotype was seen more than once but under ten times. The rearrangement joins TRBV20-1 to TRBJ2-1; D tentatively reads TRBD1 or TRBD2 (5 bases each). V was pared by 1 base and J by 2 bases, with 12 bases between. Germline lookup yields CDR1 DFQATT and CDR2 SNEGSKA (reference sequence). The CDR3 totals 15 residues. Here the CDR3 reads CSARGTGTPYNEQFF. The CDR3 coding sequence is TGCAGTGCTAGAGGAACCGGGACCCCCTACAATGAGCAGTTCTTC.

There are a few counts of this clonotype. This rearrangement joins TRBV7-6 to TRBJ1-2; perhaps TRBD1 as D (5 bases). The V and J ends lost 1 base and 5 bases respectively, with 11 bases between them. This CDR3 has 14 amino acids. CDR1 is SGHVS and CDR2 is FNYEAQ in the germline V gene. The CDR3 reads CASSLGQGFYGYTF. The CDR3 DNA sequence: TGTGCCAGCAGCTTAGGTCAGGGTTTTTATGGCTACACCTTC.

This chain connects TRBV10-2 to TRBJ1-2; 7 nucleotides line up with TRBD1. Germline assignment: CDR1 WSHSY and CDR2 SAAADI. This CDR3 is 14 amino acids long. The ends lost 6 bases at V and 9 bases at J; junction bases unmatched: 13. The CDR3 is CASRTGVPSESYTF. For the CDR3, the DNA is TGCGCCAGCAGAACAGGGGTCCCTTCGGAGAGCTACACCTTC.

The V gene is TRBV9, the J gene TRBJ1-5, with 7 bases aligning to TRBD1. The germline CDR1 and CDR2 sequences are SGDLS and YYNGEE. Germline trimming cut 3 bases from V and 5 bases from J; bases unmatched to any gene: 8. This CDR3 region has 15 residues. CDR3 loop: CASSAQGGIDQPQHF. CDR3 bases: TGTGCCAGCAGCGCTCAAGGGGGCATCGATCAGCCCCAGCATTTT.

The CDR3: CASSFTLQGSSPNEKLFF. The CDR3 DNA follows: TGTGCCAGCAGCTTCACGCTTCAAGGTTCGAGTCCTAATGAAAAACTGTTTTTT. The chain couples TRBV7-9 to TRBJ1-4; D ambiguous. V shed 3 bases and J shed 3 bases, with 20 bases lying between them. CDR3 size: 18 residues. CDR1 is SEHNR and CDR2 is FQNEAQ in the germline V gene (reference sequence).

A remark on this clonotype: A read error may be the cause here, since a much bigger clone is one base away. The chain joins TRBV3-1 to TRBJ2-5; 9 nucleotides align to TRBD1. This CDR3 comprises 14 residues. Per the germline V gene, CDR1 is LGHDT and CDR2 is YNNKEL (reference sequence). The CDR3 bases are TGTGCCAGCAACCAATTGACAGGGGGAGAGACCCAGTACTTC. Its translation: CASNQLTGGETQYF.

The table lists this clonotype with many counts. This rearrangement joins TRBV27 to TRBJ1-2; D gene ambiguous. The V and J ends lost 0 bases and 5 bases respectively, with 7 bases between them. Germline V lookup: CDR1 MNHEY, CDR2 SMNVEV (reference sequence). The CDR3 extends over 13 amino acids. The chain's CDR3 is CASSLSPAYGYTF. DNA of the CDR3: TGTGCCAGCAGTTTATCGCCAGCTTATGGCTACACCTTC.

This chain joins TRBV28 and TRBJ2-3, with D perhaps matching TRBD1 (7 bases). Per the germline V gene, CDR1 is MDHEN and CDR2 is SYDVKM. The V gene lost 6 bases and the J gene lost 0 bases, with 13 bases spanning the gap. The CDR3 has 15 residues. The CDR3 DNA reads as TGTGCCAGCAGCCCCGCGGGACAGAGCACAGATACGCAGTATTTT. This translates into CASSPAGQSTDTQYF.

The chain has TRBV6-1 and TRBJ2-3, with 14 bases that match TRBD2. CDR3 length: 16 residues. V was clipped by 6 bases and J by 4 bases; unmatched bases: 6. Looked up from germline, CDR1 is MNHNS and CDR2 is SASEGT. CDR3 DNA sequence: TGTGCCAGCAGCCGCGGGACTAGCGGGAGTTCAGATACGCAGTATTTT. This translates into CASSRGTSGSSDTQYF.

About this clonotype: This may stem from a read error, because a much larger clone lies one nucleotide away. The chain links TRBV7-6 to TRBJ2-1, with 12 positions matching TRBD2. TRBJ2-7 matches the DNA end more closely, so the J call is doubtful. Germline V gene data show CDR1 as SGHVS and CDR2 as FNYEAQ. The CDR3 contains 19 residues. The CDR3 region has the DNA TGTGCCAGCAGCTTAAGGACTAGCGGGGTGGGGAGCTCCTACAATGAGCAGTACTTC. It codes for CASSLRTSGVGSSYNEQYF.

This clonotype appeared a few times. CDR3 bases: TGTGCCAGCAGCTTTACCGGGACAGGGGATTCACCCCTCCACTTT. Translating gives CASSFTGTGDSPLHF. This rearrangement joins TRBV5-8 to TRBJ1-6, with 10 bases lining up with TRBD1. Germline V gene data show CDR1 as SGHTS and CDR2 as YDEGEE. V was pared by 2 bases and J by 8 bases, with 4 bases of the junction left unmatched. The CDR3 loop spans 15 amino acids. Using reference TRBV5-8 and TRBJ1-6 for the parts outside the CDR3, the full variable domain is EAGVTQSPTHLIKTRGQQATLRCSPISGHTSVYWYQQALGLGLQFLLWYDEGEERNRGNFPPRFSGRQFPNYSSELNVNALELEDSALYLCASSFTGTGDSPLHFGNGTRLTVT.

This clonotype came up a few times. This sequence joins TRBV10-3 and TRBJ2-2; a possible D gene is TRBD2 (5 bases). This CDR3 is built from 14 residues. V was cut by 7 bases and J by 5 bases, with 14 bases left in between. Germline values: CDR1 ENHRY, CDR2 SYGVKD. In nucleotides, the CDR3 is TGTGCCATCACGATGGCACCGGGAACCGGGGAGCTGTTTTTT. This translates into CAITMAPGTGELFF.

The table lists this clonotype with many counts. V gene TRBV3-1 combines with J gene TRBJ1-1, with 7 bases identical to TRBD1. This CDR3 has 13 amino acids. Germline CDR1 LGHDT, CDR2 YNNKEL (reference sequence). V was pared by 1 base and J by 6 bases, with 2 bases of the junction left unmatched. In DNA, the CDR3 is TGTGCCAGCAGCCAAGTAACAGGGGCTGAAGCTTTCTTT. It encodes CASSQVTGAEAFF.

This clonotype was observed at least ten times. V gene TRBV7-6 combines with J gene TRBJ2-3, with 11 bases fitting TRBD2. CDR3 length: 19 residues. The junction had 15 bases not matched to a gene; V was cut back by 4 bases and J by 3 bases. Germline V CDR1 and CDR2: SGHVS, FNYEAQ. The CDR3 sequence is CASSSGTTSGRGRTDTQYF. DNA of the CDR3: TGTGCCAGCAGCTCGGGAACAACTAGCGGGAGAGGTAGAACAGATACGCAGTATTTT.

There are a few counts of this clonotype. The chain uses TRBV6-2 or TRBV6-3 and TRBJ2-5; a possible D gene is TRBD2 (7 bases). The germline V gene encodes CDR1 MNHEY and CDR2 SVGEGT. CDR3 length: 15 amino acids. The V end was cut by 6 bases, the J end by 4 bases, with 18 bases between. In DNA, the CDR3 is TGTGCCAGCAGCCTCGGTGGGGGAGGGGGAGAGACCCAGTACTTC. Translation: CASSLGGGGGETQYF.